Listed below are T cell receptor beta chains from one sample, sequenced in a study of blood T cells in healthy people across ages. Each CDR3 protein gets one entry after TCRdb re-called the 5' RACE reads with MiXCR. This sample has 700,000 or so distinct CDR3 sequences; about 43% occur once, and the top ten carry about 32%. Sequencing used blood. Every receptor here comes from a man older than 75 in good health. Each CDR3 is given with its conserved first and last residue. The D gene is left open where the match is weak. Clone size is given for some rows only: seen once, a few or many times, or a class if the clone is expanded.

NA,TRBJ2-5,TRBV11-2,NA,TGTGCCAGCAGCTTTTTGACCCCAACACTCAACAATGAGCAGTACTTC,CASSFLTPTLNNEQYF
NA,TRBJ2-7,TRBV4-1,few,TGCGCCAGCAGCCAAGAGGATAGGGTAGGGGGTGGCGAGCAGTACTTC,CASSQEDRVGGGEQYF
TRBD1,TRBJ2-4,TRBV18,NA,TGTGCCAGCTCACCCAACGGACAGGGGGTTGCCAAAAACATTCAGTACTTC,CASSPNGQGVAKNIQYF
NA,TRBJ2-3,TRBV7-2,NA,TGTGCCAGCAGCGTCATCCCCGGCACAGATACGCAGTATTTT,CASSVIPGTDTQYF
NA,TRBJ2-7,TRBV7-2,NA,TGTGCCAGCAGCTTAGCGGCTCCGTGGAAGTACTTC,CASSLAAPWKYF
NA,TRBJ2-7,TRBV20-1,NA,TGCAGTGCTAGAGATCCACTACTACCTACCTACGAGCAGTACTTC,CSARDPLLPTYEQYF
TRBD2,TRBJ2-3,TRBV10-2,NA,TGCGCCAGCAGTGGCGGGGCGGGGGGGCAAGATACGCAGTATTTT,CASSGGAGGQDTQYF
TRBD1,TRBJ2-1,TRBV18,few,TGTGCCAGCTCATCAAGGACAGGGCTGGGTGAGCAGTTCTTC,CASSSRTGLGEQFF
TRBD2,TRBJ2-2,TRBV28,few,TGTGCCACCTTAGCGGGAGTAGTCACCGGGGAGCTGTTTTTT,CATLAGVVTGELFF
NA,TRBJ1-4,TRBV7-8,NA,TGTGCCAGCAGCACGACAGGCTATAATGAAAAACTGTTTTTT,CASSTTGYNEKLFF
TRBD2,TRBJ2-7,TRBV7-3,NA,TGTGCCAGCAGCCTATTGGTAGCGGGACAAAACGAGCAGTACTTC,CASSLLVAGQNEQYF
NA,TRBJ1-2,TRBV25-1,NA,TGTGCCAGCAGTGAGTTTAACTATGGCTACACCTTC,CASSEFNYGYTF
NA,TRBJ2-3,TRBV9,NA,TGTGCCAGCAGCCCAACCAGGGCCTCCACAGATACGCAGTATTTT,CASSPTRASTDTQYF
TRBD1,TRBJ2-7,TRBV28,NA,TGTGCCAGCAGAATCGGGACAGGCCTCTACGAGCAGTACTTC,CASRIGTGLYEQYF
TRBD2,TRBJ2-7,TRBV6-4,NA,TGTGCCAGCAGTGTGAGCGGGAGTTTCCATGAGCAGTACTTC,CASSVSGSFHEQYF
NA,TRBJ2-7,TRBV20-1,few,TGCAGTGCTAGAGATTCGGGAGCAACGTACGAGCAGTACTTC,CSARDSGATYEQYF
NA,TRBJ2-5,TRBV7-2,NA,TGTGCCAGCAGCTTGGTGGGGGCGCCCGAGACCCAGTACTTC,CASSLVGAPETQYF
TRBD1,TRBJ1-6,TRBV4-2,NA,TGTGCCAGCAGCCAAGATCATAAGACGGGGACAGACCCCTATAATTCACCCCTCCACTTT,CASSQDHKTGTDPYNSPLHF
NA,TRBJ1-5,TRBV27,NA,TGTGCCAGCAGTTTCAACAGGGACTTGGGTCAGCCCCAGCATTTT,CASSFNRDLGQPQHF
NA,TRBJ2-1,TRBV6-6,NA,TGTGCCAGCAGTCCCCGGACTTTTGAGCAGTTCTTC,CASSPRTFEQFF
TRBD2,TRBJ2-1,TRBV5-1,NA,TGCGCCAGCAGCTTGGTCGGGACTAGCAACAATGAGCAGTTCTTC,CASSLVGTSNNEQFF
NA,TRBJ2-6,TRBV7-8,few,TGTGCCAGCAGCTTGCGGGGTGGCTCTGGGGCCAACGTCCTGACTTTC,CASSLRGGSGANVLTF
NA,TRBJ2-1,TRBV6-2/TRBV6-3,NA,TGTGCCAGCAGTGACGATGTTCTTCTCCTCCGGTTCTTC,CASSDDVLLLRFF
NA,TRBJ2-3,TRBV24-1,NA,TGTGCCACCAGTGAAACGGGCCGAGGTGGCACAGATACGCAGTATTTT,CATSETGRGGTDTQYF
NA,TRBJ2-2,TRBV6-2/TRBV6-3,NA,TGTGTCAGCAGCGTTATCGGGGAGCTGTTTTTT,CVSSVIGELFF
NA,TRBJ2-7,TRBV27,NA,TGTGCCAGCAGTTTATCGGCGGGGCAAAATCGCGCCTACGAGCAGTACTTC,CASSLSAGQNRAYEQYF
TRBD2,TRBJ2-3,TRBV5-1,NA,TGCGCCAGCAGCTCCACCGGGGCGCGGGAGGATACGCAGTATTTT,CASSSTGAREDTQYF
TRBD1,TRBJ1-2,TRBV6-1,NA,TGTGCCAGCACCCCAGGACAGGGCGTAAACGGCTACACCTTC,CASTPGQGVNGYTF
NA,TRBJ1-1,TRBV20-1,NA,TGCAGTGCTGCCCGAAATCCGGGGGCCGGGACTGAAGCTTTCTTT,CSAARNPGAGTEAFF
NA,TRBJ2-3,TRBV20-1,NA,TGCAGTGCTACGGTCGGAGGGATCACAGATACGCAGTATTTT,CSATVGGITDTQYF
NA,TRBJ2-1,TRBV5-1,NA,TGCGCCAGCAGCTTGTCCAGGGTGGTGAGTGAGCAGTTCTTC,CASSLSRVVSEQFF
TRBD2,TRBJ2-3,TRBV5-1,few,TGCGCCAGCAGCCCGAGCTTCTCGGCGGGAGCTTCCACAGATACGCAGTATTTT,CASSPSFSAGASTDTQYF
TRBD2,TRBJ2-4,TRBV18,NA,TGTGCCAGCTCACTCGGACAGACTAGCGGCCTCCAGTACTTC,CASSLGQTSGLQYF
TRBD1,TRBJ2-5,TRBV11-2,NA,TGTGCCAGCAGCTTTTCGACAGGGAAGGAGACCCAGTACTTC,CASSFSTGKETQYF
NA,TRBJ2-1,TRBV7-2,NA,TGTGCCAGCACCCTGCGCAGTGGTTTTGAGCAGTTCTTC,CASTLRSGFEQFF
TRBD2,TRBJ2-3,TRBV7-2,few,TGTGCCAGCAGCTTAGCGCCCCTGAGAAAACGGGGGGGCAGCACGGATACGCAGTATTTT,CASSLAPLRKRGGSTDTQYF
TRBD1,TRBJ1-2,TRBV30,NA,TGTGCCTGGACGTTCCACAGGGGTTCCTATGGCTACACCTTC,CAWTFHRGSYGYTF
NA,TRBJ1-2,TRBV29-1,NA,TGCAGCGTGCCAATGGGCGGCTACACCTTC,CSVPMGGYTF
TRBD1,TRBJ2-1,TRBV2,few,TGTGCCAGCAGTCTCCAAGGACAGGGAGCCTACAATGAGCAGTTCTTC,CASSLQGQGAYNEQFF
TRBD1,TRBJ1-2,TRBV12-3/TRBV12-4,NA,TGTGCCAGCAGTGGGACAGGAAGGGGCTATGGCTACACCTTC,CASSGTGRGYGYTF
NA,TRBJ2-6,TRBV20-1,few,TGCAGTGCTAGATTGGCTGGGGCCAACGTCCTGACTTTC,CSARLAGANVLTF
NA,TRBJ1-2,TRBV21-1,NA,TGTGCCAGCAAAATAATTCTCAGAGGGGTTGGCTACACCTTC,CASKIILRGVGYTF
NA,TRBJ1-5,TRBV15,once,TGTGCCACCAGCAGAGATGGGGGTGGAAATCAGCCCCAGCATTTT,CATSRDGGGNQPQHF
TRBD1,TRBJ2-7,TRBV5-1,few,TGTGCCAGCAGCCAAGGGACAGGGGAATCCTACGAGCAGTACTTC,CASSQGTGESYEQYF
TRBD1,TRBJ2-1,TRBV4-1,NA,TGCGCCAGCAGCCAGCCGTACAGGGGCCTGTACAATGAGCAGTTCTTC,CASSQPYRGLYNEQFF
NA,TRBJ2-5,TRBV14,many,TGTGCCAGCAGCCGAAGCAGGAACCAAGAGACCCAGTACTTC,CASSRSRNQETQYF
NA,TRBJ2-5,TRBV20-1,NA,TGCAGTGCTGGGGACGATAAAGAGACCCAGTACTTC,CSAGDDKETQYF
TRBD2,TRBJ2-7,TRBV4-3,NA,TGCGCCAGCAGCCAACTAAGCGGGGGTTACGAGCAGTACTTC,CASSQLSGGYEQYF
NA,TRBJ2-1,TRBV9,NA,TGTGCCAGCAGCGCCGAGGGGATGGCCCCCTACAATGAGCAGTTCTTC,CASSAEGMAPYNEQFF
TRBD1,TRBJ1-5,TRBV4-3,many,TGCGCCAGCAGCCAGGGACAGGGGGTGCAGCCCCAGCATTTT,CASSQGQGVQPQHF
NA,TRBJ2-6,TRBV7-2,NA,TGTGCCAGCAGCTTACCGGGGGCGGGGTCCACGTCCGGGGCCAACGTCCTGACTTTC,CASSLPGAGSTSGANVLTF
NA,TRBJ2-3,TRBV20-1,NA,TGCAGTGCTAGAGATCAAGCACGGGGCACAGATACGCAGTATTTT,CSARDQARGTDTQYF
TRBD2,TRBJ2-3,TRBV20-1,few,TGCAGTGCTAAGACTAGCGGGAGTATCGCAGATACGCAGTATTTT,CSAKTSGSIADTQYF
TRBD2,TRBJ2-1,TRBV7-9,NA,TGTGCCAGCAGCTTAGGGACTAGCGAACACAATGAGCAGTTCTTC,CASSLGTSEHNEQFF
TRBD2,TRBJ2-5,TRBV6-6,NA,TGTGCCAGCACGTTCGGGGGGGGGACTTTCTACAATGAGCAGTACTTC,CASTFGGGTFYNEQYF
NA,TRBJ2-5,TRBV24-1,NA,TGTGCCACCAGTGAAGTAGGGGGTGTAGAGACCCAGTACTTC,CATSEVGGVETQYF
TRBD1,TRBJ2-5,TRBV6-5,NA,TGTGCCAGCAATCAAATTAGGACAGGACAACAAGAGACCCAGTACTTC,CASNQIRTGQQETQYF
NA,TRBJ2-7,TRBV4-3,NA,TGCGCCAGCAGCCGCTCACTCCCTGGGGGGACCCTCCCAACTTACGAGCAGTACTTC,CASSRSLPGGTLPTYEQYF
NA,TRBJ2-5,TRBV10-3,NA,TGTGCCATCAGTGAAGGGTCGCAAGAGACCCAGTACTTC,CAISEGSQETQYF